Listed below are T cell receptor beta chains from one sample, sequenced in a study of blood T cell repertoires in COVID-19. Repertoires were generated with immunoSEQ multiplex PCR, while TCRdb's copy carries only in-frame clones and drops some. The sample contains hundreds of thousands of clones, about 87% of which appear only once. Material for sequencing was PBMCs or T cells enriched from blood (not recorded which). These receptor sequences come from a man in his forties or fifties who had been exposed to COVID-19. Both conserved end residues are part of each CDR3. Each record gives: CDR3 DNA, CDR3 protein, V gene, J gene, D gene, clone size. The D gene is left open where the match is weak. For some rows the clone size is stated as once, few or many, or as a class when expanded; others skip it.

cdr3_nt: TGTGCCAGCAGTCTCAGGGCCATGAACACTGAAGCTTTCTTT
cdr3_aa: CASSLRAMNTEAFF
v_call: TRBV28
j_call: TRBJ1-1
d_call: .
clone_size: once

cdr3_nt: TGCGCCAGCAGCTTGAGTCCGGACAGGGGAAATTCACCCCTCCACTTT
cdr3_aa: CASSLSPDRGNSPLHF
v_call: TRBV5-1
j_call: TRBJ1-6
d_call: TRBD1
clone_size: .

cdr3_nt: TGTGCCAGCAGTGCCGTCAGGGGGGATGGCTACACCTTC
cdr3_aa: CASSAVRGDGYTF
v_call: TRBV6-2/TRBV6-3
j_call: TRBJ1-2
d_call: TRBD1
clone_size: .

cdr3_nt: TGTGCCTGGAGGGGGACAGGGACCTTTGGAGATACGCAGTATTTT
cdr3_aa: CAWRGTGTFGDTQYF
v_call: TRBV30
j_call: TRBJ2-3
d_call: TRBD1
clone_size: .

cdr3_nt: TGTGCCAGCTCACCTGGGACAGTCAATCAGCCCCAGCATTTT
cdr3_aa: CASSPGTVNQPQHF
v_call: TRBV18
j_call: TRBJ1-5
d_call: TRBD1
clone_size: .

cdr3_nt: TGCGCCAGCAGCCCGCGCCCACTAGCGGACGATACGCAGTATTTT
cdr3_aa: CASSPRPLADDTQYF
v_call: TRBV5-1
j_call: TRBJ2-3
d_call: TRBD2
clone_size: .

cdr3_nt: TGTGCCAGCAGCTTACAGTCCTCGCCCCAGCATTTT
cdr3_aa: CASSLQSSPQHF
v_call: TRBV3-1/TRBV3-2
j_call: TRBJ1-5
d_call: .
clone_size: .

cdr3_nt: TGTGCCAGCAGTGACGGGAGGGACACCGGGGAGCTGTTTTTT
cdr3_aa: CASSDGRDTGELFF
v_call: TRBV6-4
j_call: TRBJ2-2
d_call: TRBD2
clone_size: .

cdr3_nt: TGTGCCAGCAGTGAAGCCACCCCCAAGCGAAGGTCCTACAATGAGCAGTTCTTC
cdr3_aa: CASSEATPKRRSYNEQFF
v_call: TRBV25-1
j_call: TRBJ2-1
d_call: .
clone_size: .

cdr3_nt: TGTGCCAGTAGGTTTCAAACGGCAGAGACGAGGGCAGCTTTCTTT
cdr3_aa: CASRFQTAETRAAFF
v_call: TRBV19
j_call: TRBJ1-1
d_call: .
clone_size: .

cdr3_nt: TGTGCCACCGCCAGGGCCACTGAAGCTTTCTTT
cdr3_aa: CATARATEAFF
v_call: TRBV19
j_call: TRBJ1-1
d_call: .
clone_size: .

cdr3_nt: TGCGCCAGCAGCTTGGGTCCCACCTTGGGAAGGGGCTCCTACGAGCAGTACTTC
cdr3_aa: CASSLGPTLGRGSYEQYF
v_call: TRBV5-1
j_call: TRBJ2-7
d_call: .
clone_size: .

cdr3_nt: TGTGCCAGCAGCCCCCGACACTTGAGCTCCTACAATGAGCAGTTCTTC
cdr3_aa: CASSPRHLSSYNEQFF
v_call: TRBV9
j_call: TRBJ2-1
d_call: .
clone_size: .

cdr3_nt: TGTGCCAGCAGTTCCCACTTGGAGGGTATCTATGGCTACACCTTC
cdr3_aa: CASSSHLEGIYGYTF
v_call: TRBV6-5
j_call: TRBJ1-2
d_call: .
clone_size: .

cdr3_nt: TGTGCCAGCAGCTTGACAGGGGGGAACACTGAAGCTTTCTTT
cdr3_aa: CASSLTGGNTEAFF
v_call: TRBV7-6
j_call: TRBJ1-1
d_call: TRBD1
clone_size: .

cdr3_nt: TGTGCCAGCTCGGACTCGCTGAACACTGAAGCTTTCTTT
cdr3_aa: CASSDSLNTEAFF
v_call: TRBV9
j_call: TRBJ1-1
d_call: .
clone_size: few

cdr3_nt: TGTGCCAGCAGTCGTCGACTAGCGGGGGGCCCGATAGCCAAAAACATTCAGTACTTC
cdr3_aa: CASSRRLAGGPIAKNIQYF
v_call: TRBV2
j_call: TRBJ2-4
d_call: TRBD2
clone_size: many

cdr3_nt: TGTGCCAGCAGCTTCGTCGACACTGAAGCTTTCTTT
cdr3_aa: CASSFVDTEAFF
v_call: TRBV11-2
j_call: TRBJ1-1
d_call: .
clone_size: .

cdr3_nt: TGTGCCAGCAGAGAGGGCACTTCTAGCAATGAGCAGTTCTTC
cdr3_aa: CASREGTSSNEQFF
v_call: TRBV6-5
j_call: TRBJ2-1
d_call: .
clone_size: .

cdr3_nt: TGTGCCACCAGCAGAGATCGGTTCTCTGGAAACACCATATATTTT
cdr3_aa: CATSRDRFSGNTIYF
v_call: TRBV15
j_call: TRBJ1-3
d_call: .
clone_size: .

cdr3_nt: TGTGCCAGCAGCCCGGGGGACAGGGGGCCGGGTGGCTACACCTTC
cdr3_aa: CASSPGDRGPGGYTF
v_call: TRBV11-2
j_call: TRBJ1-2
d_call: TRBD1
clone_size: once

cdr3_nt: TGTGCCAGCAGCATTACCGGGACAGGGGGCACAGATACGCAGTATTTT
cdr3_aa: CASSITGTGGTDTQYF
v_call: TRBV5-5
j_call: TRBJ2-3
d_call: TRBD1
clone_size: .

cdr3_nt: TGCAGCGTTGAACGGGACAGGGGGCGAGGGAACTATGGCTACACCTTC
cdr3_aa: CSVERDRGRGNYGYTF
v_call: TRBV29-1
j_call: TRBJ1-2
d_call: TRBD1
clone_size: .

cdr3_nt: TGCGCCAGCAGCGCCTTGACAGGGGGCTCCTACGAGCAGTACTTC
cdr3_aa: CASSALTGGSYEQYF
v_call: TRBV5-1
j_call: TRBJ2-7
d_call: TRBD1
clone_size: .

cdr3_nt: TGTGCCAGCAGTTCAGCCTCTCGACAGGGGGTCAATCAGCCCCAGCATTTT
cdr3_aa: CASSSASRQGVNQPQHF
v_call: TRBV28
j_call: TRBJ1-5
d_call: TRBD1
clone_size: .

cdr3_nt: TGTGCCAGTAGTATAGCGGTTAGCGGGGGTACCTACGAGCAGTACTTC
cdr3_aa: CASSIAVSGGTYEQYF
v_call: TRBV19
j_call: TRBJ2-7
d_call: TRBD2
clone_size: once

cdr3_nt: TGCGCCAGCAGACCAACTAGCGGACCCACAGATACGCAGTATTTT
cdr3_aa: CASRPTSGPTDTQYF
v_call: TRBV5-1
j_call: TRBJ2-3
d_call: TRBD2
clone_size: .

cdr3_nt: TGTGCCAGCTCATCACTAGCGGGAGAGACCCAGTACTTC
cdr3_aa: CASSSLAGETQYF
v_call: TRBV18
j_call: TRBJ2-5
d_call: TRBD2
clone_size: .

cdr3_nt: TGTGCCAGCTCACCGTTACAGGCGAACCAAGAGACCCAGTACTTC
cdr3_aa: CASSPLQANQETQYF
v_call: TRBV18
j_call: TRBJ2-5
d_call: .
clone_size: .

cdr3_nt: TGTGCCAGTAGTATACAGGGGGTGGAGACCCAGTACTTC
cdr3_aa: CASSIQGVETQYF
v_call: TRBV19
j_call: TRBJ2-5
d_call: TRBD1
clone_size: .

cdr3_nt: TGTGCCAGTAGTATAGGAGGGGGCCCCTACGAGCAGTACTTC
cdr3_aa: CASSIGGGPYEQYF
v_call: TRBV19
j_call: TRBJ2-7
d_call: TRBD1
clone_size: .

cdr3_nt: TGTGCCTGGAGTTCACCGGGACAGGGGGGCACAGATACGCAGTATTTT
cdr3_aa: CAWSSPGQGGTDTQYF
v_call: TRBV30
j_call: TRBJ2-3
d_call: TRBD1
clone_size: once

cdr3_nt: TGTGCCAGCAGCTTCGATACAGGGGGCGATTCACCCCTCCACTTT
cdr3_aa: CASSFDTGGDSPLHF
v_call: TRBV9
j_call: TRBJ1-6
d_call: TRBD1
clone_size: .

cdr3_nt: TGTGCCAGTAGTATCCCCCCCAGGGGTCAGCCCCAGCATTTT
cdr3_aa: CASSIPPRGQPQHF
v_call: TRBV19
j_call: TRBJ1-5
d_call: .
clone_size: .

cdr3_nt: TGTGCTAGCAGCTTAGTCGGGAACGGAAAACTGTTTTTT
cdr3_aa: CASSLVGNGKLFF
v_call: TRBV7-7
j_call: TRBJ1-4
d_call: .
clone_size: .

cdr3_nt: TGCACCAGCAGCCTCCGGCGCAGGCTAGCAGGTGGTGAGCAGTTCTTC
cdr3_aa: CTSSLRRRLAGGEQFF
v_call: TRBV1
j_call: TRBJ2-1
d_call: .
clone_size: .

cdr3_nt: TGCGCCAGCAGCTTGGGATCTCCGAGGGCTGAAGCTTTCTTT
cdr3_aa: CASSLGSPRAEAFF
v_call: TRBV5-1
j_call: TRBJ1-1
d_call: .
clone_size: .

cdr3_nt: TGTGCCAGCAGTTTGTTTTCCGTGGGGGGGACTAGCGGCGTAAGTATAATCTTC
cdr3_aa: CASSLFSVGGTSGVSIIF
v_call: TRBV27
j_call: TRBJ2-1
d_call: TRBD2
clone_size: .

cdr3_nt: TGTGCCAGCAGCTTGGCGACAGAAGCTTTCTTT
cdr3_aa: CASSLATEAFF
v_call: TRBV5-5
j_call: TRBJ1-1
d_call: .
clone_size: .

cdr3_nt: TGTGCCAGCAGGCCAGGGTTTCGGGAGACCCAGTACTTC
cdr3_aa: CASRPGFRETQYF
v_call: TRBV7-2
j_call: TRBJ2-5
d_call: .
clone_size: .

cdr3_nt: TGTGCTAGTGGTTTGGTTGCTGGAGACGCAGTCTCTGGAAACACCATATATTTT
cdr3_aa: CASGLVAGDAVSGNTIYF
v_call: TRBV12-5
j_call: TRBJ1-3
d_call: .
clone_size: .

cdr3_nt: TGTGCCCCTAGAGGGCAGGCCTTTTTGTATGGCTACACCTTC
cdr3_aa: CAPRGQAFLYGYTF
v_call: TRBV7-3
j_call: TRBJ1-2
d_call: .
clone_size: .

cdr3_nt: TGTGCCAGCACCCCGGGACAGGGGGTCGGGGAGCTGTTTTTT
cdr3_aa: CASTPGQGVGELFF
v_call: TRBV28
j_call: TRBJ2-2
d_call: TRBD1
clone_size: .

cdr3_nt: TGTGCCAGCTCACCGATCTTTAGCATAGATACGCAGTATTTT
cdr3_aa: CASSPIFSIDTQYF
v_call: TRBV18
j_call: TRBJ2-3
d_call: .
clone_size: .

cdr3_nt: TGTGCCAGCAGAAAGCAGGGTGAGTGGGCTGAAGCTTTCTTT
cdr3_aa: CASRKQGEWAEAFF
v_call: TRBV2
j_call: TRBJ1-1
d_call: .
clone_size: few